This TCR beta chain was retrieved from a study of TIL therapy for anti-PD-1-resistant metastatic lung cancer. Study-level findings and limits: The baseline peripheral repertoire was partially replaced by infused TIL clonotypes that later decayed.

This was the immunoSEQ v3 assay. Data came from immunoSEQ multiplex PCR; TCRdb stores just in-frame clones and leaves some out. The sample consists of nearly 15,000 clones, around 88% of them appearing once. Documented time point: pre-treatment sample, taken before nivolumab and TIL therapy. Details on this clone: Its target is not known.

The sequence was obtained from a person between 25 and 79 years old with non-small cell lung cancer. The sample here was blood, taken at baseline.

CDR3: CSVVQETNTGELFF. The CDR3 DNA reads TGCAGCGTTGTCCAGGAGACCAACACCGGGGAGCTGTTTTTT. This sequence joins TRBV29-1 and TRBJ2-2; no definite D call. The germline V gene encodes CDR1 SQVTM and CDR2 ANQGSEA. The CDR3 is 14 amino acids. Trimming took 4 bases from V and 2 from J, leaving 11 bases between them.